This T cell receptor beta chain was recovered during a study of blood T cell repertoires in COVID-19. The overall study: From T cells, B-cell-depleted T cells, or PBMCs came the material, which was cDNA or gDNA.

In the original workflow: Reference gene primer amplification gave estimated nucleated cell counts. The protocol was immunoSEQ multiplex PCR, while the TCRdb copy is restricted to in-frame clones and leaves out a portion. The V and J calls and clone size are taken from that table; D and trimming were inferred from the DNA. The sample lists some 200,000 clones; approximately 80% were seen once. Across about two dozen US areas, participants ranged in age from about 18 to 90 years. Which cohort a participant joined came from the clinical history participants gave. With 7 bases removed from V and 2 bases from J, the gap between germline ends came to 15 bases. CDR1 KGHDR and CDR2 SFDVKD come from the germline V gene. The length of the CDR3 is 15 residues.

The sequencing sample was made of PBMCs or T cells enriched from blood (not recorded which). The sequence came from a woman between 40 and 55 years old with acute COVID-19. This chain uses TRBV24-1 with TRBJ2-3; tentatively, D is TRBD2 (5 bases). As DNA, the CDR3 is TGTGCCACCAGCGATCGAGGGCGGTCCACAGATACGCAGTATTTT. Protein product: CATSDRGRSTDTQYF.